The 20 T cell receptor beta chains listed next were all sequenced from one sample in a study of neurological immune-mediated disorders. One entry per CDR3 protein results from TCRdb running MiXCR on the 5' RACE reads. The table has tens of thousands of distinct CDR3 sequences, approximately 5.3% seen once. Specimen: CD4+ T cells from blood. These receptors were collected from a woman aged 45-65 years in good health.

The sample holds many counts of this clonotype. This sequence joins TRBV5-1 and TRBJ2-1, with 8 nucleotides matching TRBD2. J lost 14 bases, V lost 1 base, and 11 bases had no gene match. The germline CDR1 and CDR2 sequences are SGHRS and YFSETQ. The CDR3 has 14 residues. CDR3 protein: CASSLNLAGGLKFF. CDR3 DNA: TGCGCCAGCAGCTTGAATCTGGCGGGAGGACTAAAGTTCTTC.

In this sample, this clonotype turned up many times. J is TRBJ1-6 and V is TRBV20-1, with TRBD1 matching 10 bases. Germline CDR1 and CDR2: DFQATT and SNEGSKA (reference sequence). The length of the CDR3 is 15 residues. Germline trimming cut 5 bases from V and 1 base from J; bases unmatched to any gene: 2. The CDR3 coding sequence is TGCAGTGCTCGACAGGGGGCTTCCTATAATTCACCCCTCCACTTT. It encodes CSARQGASYNSPLHF.

By proportion, this clonotype is medium-sized (0.01 to 0.1%). This chain joins TRBV20-1 and TRBJ2-7, with 8 bases aligning to TRBD2. The CDR3 length is 15 residues. CDR1 and CDR2 (germline): DFQATT, SNEGSKA (reference sequence). Germline trimming cut 5 bases from V and 2 bases from J; bases unmatched to any gene: 11. The CDR3 DNA sequence: TGCAGTGCTCTCTTGCGTAGCGGGGTACCCTACGAGCAGTACTTC. Protein: CSALLRSGVPYEQYF.

This clonotype was detected many times. The J gene is TRBJ1-2, the V gene TRBV5-5; no reliable D call. The CDR3 totals 13 residues. V lost 0 bases and J 4 bases, leaving 7 bases between the germline ends. Per the germline V gene, CDR1 is SGHKS and CDR2 is YYEKEE (reference sequence). In DNA form, the CDR3 reads TGTGCCAGCAGCTTGGACAGCACCTATGGCTACACCTTC. This codes for CASSLDSTYGYTF. Complete variable domain (other parts from reference TRBV5-5 and TRBJ1-2): DAGVTQSPTHLIKTRGQQVTLRCSPISGHKSVSWYQQVLGQGPQFIFQYYEKEERGRGNFPDRFSARQFPNYSSELNVNALLLGDSALYLCASSLDSTYGYTFGSGTRLTVV.

At least ten counts were recorded for this clonotype. V and J are TRBV11-2 and TRBJ2-5; D is undetermined. The CDR3 length is 14 residues. Trimming left V 0 bases short and J 1 base short, with 6 bases between. Germline V CDR1 and CDR2: SGHAT, FQNNGV. The CDR3 sequence: CASSLDTVQETQYF. Here the CDR3 DNA reads TGTGCCAGCAGCTTAGACACGGTCCAAGAGACCCAGTACTTC.

There are many counts of this clonotype. V is TRBV20-1 and J is TRBJ2-7; 8 nucleotides align to TRBD2. The germline V gene encodes CDR1 DFQATT and CDR2 SNEGSKA (reference sequence). The CDR3 is 17 residues long. Trimming removed 3 bases from V and 0 bases from J; junction bases left unmatched: 13. The CDR3 DNA reads TGCAGTGCTAGCGCCTGGGAGGGTAGCGGGAACTCCTACGAGCAGTACTTC. The encoded protein is CSASAWEGSGNSYEQYF.

The chain carries TRBV11-3 and TRBJ2-3, with 8 bases lining up with TRBD1. The germline CDR1 and CDR2 sequences are SGHNT and YENEEA. The CDR3 has 15 residues. Germline trimming cut 2 bases from V and 4 bases from J; bases unmatched to any gene: 5. Here the CDR3 DNA reads TGTGCCAGCAGCTTACCAGGGGGCAGCGCAGATACGCAGTATTTT. The encoded protein is CASSLPGGSADTQYF.

Ten or more counts support this clonotype. V gene TRBV20-1 combines with J gene TRBJ2-7, with 9 bases fitting TRBD2. Trimming removed 5 bases from V and 5 bases from J; junction bases left unmatched: 7. The CDR3 runs 13 residues. The germline CDR1 and CDR2 sequences are DFQATT and SNEGSKA (reference sequence). CDR3 residues: CSAPKAGGNEQYF. In DNA form, the CDR3 reads TGCAGTGCTCCAAAAGCGGGGGGCAACGAGCAGTACTTC.

This clonotype was detected ten times or more. This chain links TRBV10-3 with TRBJ2-6, with D perhaps TRBD1 (5 bases). Trimming stripped 6 bases from V and 3 bases from J, with 12 bases between. The germline V gene encodes CDR1 ENHRY and CDR2 SYGVKD. This CDR3 is 15 amino acids long. The CDR3 is CAISRTGFGANVLTF. DNA of the CDR3: TGTGCCATCAGCCGAACAGGATTTGGGGCCAACGTCCTGACTTTC.

In this sample, this clonotype turned up many times. CDR3 in amino acids: CSAPGQASTDTQYF. For the CDR3, the DNA is TGCAGTGCTCCCGGACAGGCAAGCACAGATACGCAGTATTTT. This rearrangement joins TRBV20-1 to TRBJ2-3; TRBD1 matches at 7 bases. V lost 5 bases and J lost 0; bases outside the gene matches: 5. This CDR3 has 14 residues. The germline V gene has CDR1 DFQATT and CDR2 SNEGSKA (reference sequence).

Many counts were recorded for this clonotype. The CDR3 sequence: CATSRDLSYEQYF. Here the CDR3 DNA reads TGTGCCACCAGCAGAGATCTCAGCTACGAGCAGTACTTC. The chain combines TRBV15 with TRBJ2-7, with D uncertain. The CDR3 is made up of 13 amino acids. Per germline, CDR1 LNHNV and CDR2 YYDKDF (reference sequence). Trimming removed 0 bases from V and 3 bases from J, with 6 bases in between.

This clonotype was detected many times. This chain joins TRBV28 and TRBJ2-7; TRBD2 agrees at 9 bases. The trim removed 6 bases at V and 1 base at J, leaving 4 bases unmatched. The length of the CDR3 is 14 residues. The germline gives CDR1 MDHEN, CDR2 SYDVKM. The CDR3 is CASSGTSFSYEQYF. The CDR3 DNA follows: TGTGCCAGCAGCGGGACTAGCTTTTCCTACGAGCAGTACTTC.

This clonotype was detected a few times. The J gene is TRBJ2-1, the V gene TRBV21-1. TRBV21-1 is recorded as a pseudogene. This CDR3 has 13 amino acids. The CDR3 region has the DNA TGTGCCAGCAGCAAACGACGGGGCAATGAGCAGTTCTTC. Its translation: CASSKRRGNEQFF.

This clonotype appeared many times. The chain carries TRBV20-1 and TRBJ2-1, with TRBD2 matching over 12 bases. CDR1 is DFQATT and CDR2 is SNEGSKA in the germline V gene (reference sequence). V gave up 0 bases and J gave up 5 bases; unmatched junction bases: 5. The CDR3 extends over 16 amino acids. For the CDR3, the DNA is TGCAGTGCTAGAGATCCTAGCGGGGGGGCCGACAATGAGCAGTTCTTC. Protein sequence: CSARDPSGGADNEQFF.

This clonotype was seen at least ten times. V gene TRBV20-1 combines with J gene TRBJ2-3; D could derive from TRBD1 or TRBD2 (6 bases each). CDR3 size: 14 residues. With 1 base removed from V and 8 bases from J, the gap between germline ends came to 16 bases. Germline V gives CDR1 DFQATT, CDR2 SNEGSKA (reference sequence). This CDR3 reads CSARGPGGPGTQYF. DNA for the CDR3: TGCAGTGCTAGAGGCCCTGGGGGGCCGGGTACGCAGTATTTT.

This clonotype has a count of ten or more. The chain uses TRBV5-1 and TRBJ2-1; D assignment may be TRBD1 or TRBD2 (6 bases each). In germline, CDR1 is SGHRS, CDR2 YFSETQ. The CDR3 covers 14 residues. Trimming left V 4 bases short and J 8 bases short, with 16 bases between. In nucleotides, the CDR3 is TGCGCCAGCAGCCTGGGGGGCCCGGGCGATGAGCAGTTCTTC. This sequence encodes CASSLGGPGDEQFF.

There are many counts of this clonotype. The genes are TRBV4-1 and TRBJ1-1; D gene uncertain. Germline V CDR1 and CDR2: MGHRA, YSYEKL. Trimming took off 2 bases at V and 0 bases at J, with 16 bases between the two ends. The CDR3 has 17 residues. The CDR3 reads CASSQSSARRLNTEAFF. CDR3 bases: TGCGCCAGCAGCCAATCCTCGGCACGGCGGCTGAACACTGAAGCTTTCTTT.

This clonotype was recorded at least ten times. The J gene is TRBJ1-6, the V gene TRBV28; D ambiguous. The V gene lost 5 bases and the J gene lost 0 bases, with 8 bases spanning the gap. The length of the CDR3 is 15 residues. The germline V gene encodes CDR1 MDHEN and CDR2 SYDVKM. CDR3: CASSSVSSYNSPLHF. CDR3 in DNA: TGTGCCAGCAGTAGCGTGAGCTCCTATAATTCACCCCTCCACTTT.

In its sample, this clonotype was seen many times. The chain joins TRBV19 to TRBJ1-2, with TRBD1 matching 8 bases. Germline V lookup: CDR1 LNHDA, CDR2 SQIVND (reference sequence). With V trimmed by 5 bases and J by 3 bases, 5 bases remained unmatched. The CDR3 runs 14 residues. CDR3 nucleotides: TGTGCCAGTAGTCTCTCACAGGGGGACTATGGCTACACCTTC. This encodes CASSLSQGDYGYTF. The full variable domain, with the rest looked up from reference TRBV19 and TRBJ1-2, is DGGITQSPKYLFRKEGQNVTLSCEQNLNHDAMYWYRQDPGQGLRLIYYSQIVNDFQKGDIAEGYSVSREKKESFPLTVTSAQKNPTAFYLCASSLSQGDYGYTFGSGTRLTVV.

This clonotype was observed many times. This chain uses TRBV6-6 with TRBJ1-4; D perhaps matches TRBD1 (6 bases). V dropped 6 bases and J dropped 4 bases, with 15 bases sitting between them. The CDR3 has 15 residues. Germline-derived CDR1 and CDR2 are MNHNY and SVGAGI (reference sequence). The CDR3 sequence is CASRPRGQDNEKLFF. The CDR3 DNA reads TGTGCCAGCAGACCCCGGGGGCAGGATAATGAAAAACTGTTTTTT.